This T cell receptor (beta chain) was identified during a study of blood T cell repertoires in COVID-19. Study-wide context: Nucleic acid was either cDNA or gDNA, and it came from T cells, B-cell-depleted T cells, or PBMCs.

Source study methods: Scientists estimated how many nucleated cells there were by amplifying reference gene primers. TCRdb keeps only in-frame clones here, not all; method: immunoSEQ multiplex PCR. V, J and clone size reflect that table, while D and trimming were determined from the DNA. The sample records about 220,000 clones, 80% to 85% being singletons. J lost 8 bases, V lost 4 bases, and 5 bases had no gene match. CDR1 SGHDN and CDR2 FVKESK come from the germline V gene. The CDR3 extends over 13 amino acids. Sequencing input: peripheral blood. This chain joins TRBV14 and TRBJ1-2, with 9 positions matching TRBD1. This clonotype originated in a woman in her 30s who had recovered from COVID-19. This chain's CDR3 is CASSRTGEGGYTF. CDR3 sequence (DNA): TGTGCCAGCAGCCGGACAGGGGAAGGCGGCTACACCTTC.